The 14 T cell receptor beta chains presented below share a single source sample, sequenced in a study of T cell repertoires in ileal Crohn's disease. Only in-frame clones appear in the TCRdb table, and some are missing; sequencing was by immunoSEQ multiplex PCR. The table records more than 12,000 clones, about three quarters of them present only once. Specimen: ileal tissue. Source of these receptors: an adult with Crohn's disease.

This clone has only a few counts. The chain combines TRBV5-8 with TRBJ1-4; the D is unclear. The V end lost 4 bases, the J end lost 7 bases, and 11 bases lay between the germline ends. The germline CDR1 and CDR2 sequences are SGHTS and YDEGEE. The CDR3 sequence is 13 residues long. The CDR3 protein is CASSLDKPEKLFF. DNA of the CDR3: TGTGCCAGCAGCCTTGACAAGCCTGAAAAACTGTTTTTT.

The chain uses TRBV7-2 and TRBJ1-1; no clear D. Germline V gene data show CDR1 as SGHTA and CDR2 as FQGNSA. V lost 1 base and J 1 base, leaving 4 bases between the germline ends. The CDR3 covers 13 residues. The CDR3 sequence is CASSLGQNTEAFF. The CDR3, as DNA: TGTGCCAGCAGCTTAGGACAGAACACTGAAGCTTTCTTT.

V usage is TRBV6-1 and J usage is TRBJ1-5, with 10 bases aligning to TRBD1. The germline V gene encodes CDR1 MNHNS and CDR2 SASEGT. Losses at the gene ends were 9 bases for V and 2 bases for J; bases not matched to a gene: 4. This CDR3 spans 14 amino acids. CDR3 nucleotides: TGTGCCAGTGACAGGGGGCTCGGCAATCAGCCCCAGCATTTT. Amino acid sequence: CASDRGLGNQPQHF.

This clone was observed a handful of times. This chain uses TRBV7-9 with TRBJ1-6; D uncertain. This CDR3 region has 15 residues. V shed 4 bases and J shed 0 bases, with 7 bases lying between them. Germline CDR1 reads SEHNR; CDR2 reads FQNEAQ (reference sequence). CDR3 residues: CASSYAGSYNSPLHF. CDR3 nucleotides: TGTGCCAGCAGCTATGCCGGCTCCTATAATTCACCCCTCCACTTT.

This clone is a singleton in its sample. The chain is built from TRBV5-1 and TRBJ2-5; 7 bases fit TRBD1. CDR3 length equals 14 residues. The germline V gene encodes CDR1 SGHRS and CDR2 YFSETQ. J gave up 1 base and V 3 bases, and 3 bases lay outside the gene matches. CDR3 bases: TGCGCCAGCAGCTACACAGGGGCCCAAGAGACCCAGTACTTC. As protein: CASSYTGAQETQYF.

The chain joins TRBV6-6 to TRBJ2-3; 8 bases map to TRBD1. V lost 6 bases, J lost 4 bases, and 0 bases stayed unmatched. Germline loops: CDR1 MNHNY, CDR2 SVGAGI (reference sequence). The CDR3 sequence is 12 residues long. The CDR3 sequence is CASRQGADTQYF. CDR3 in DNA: TGTGCCAGCAGACAGGGGGCAGATACGCAGTATTTT.

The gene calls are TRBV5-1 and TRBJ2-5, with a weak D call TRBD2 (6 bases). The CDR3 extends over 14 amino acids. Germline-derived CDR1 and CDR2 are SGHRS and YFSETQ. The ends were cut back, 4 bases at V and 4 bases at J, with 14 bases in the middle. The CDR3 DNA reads TGCGCCAGCAGCCCAACTAGCATTACAGAGACCCAGTACTTC. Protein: CASSPTSITETQYF. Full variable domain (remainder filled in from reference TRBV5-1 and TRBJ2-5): KAGVTQTPRYLIKTRGQQVTLSCSPISGHRSVSWYQQTPGQGLQFLFEYFSETQRNKGNFPGRFSGRQFSNSRSEMNVSTLELGDSALYLCASSPTSITETQYFGPGTRLLVL.

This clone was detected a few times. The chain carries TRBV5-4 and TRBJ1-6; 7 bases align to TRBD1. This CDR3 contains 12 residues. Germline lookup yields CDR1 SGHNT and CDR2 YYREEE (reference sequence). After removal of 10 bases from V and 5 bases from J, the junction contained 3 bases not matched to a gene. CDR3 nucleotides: TGTGCCTACGGGACAGATAATTCACCCCTCCACTTT. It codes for CAYGTDNSPLHF.

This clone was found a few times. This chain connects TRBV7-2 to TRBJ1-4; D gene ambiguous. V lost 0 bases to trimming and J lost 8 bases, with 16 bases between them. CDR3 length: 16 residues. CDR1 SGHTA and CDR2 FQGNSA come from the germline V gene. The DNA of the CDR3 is TGTGCCAGCAGCTTAGCTGGTGCAAAGCGTGGCGAAAAACTGTTTTTT. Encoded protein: CASSLAGAKRGEKLFF.

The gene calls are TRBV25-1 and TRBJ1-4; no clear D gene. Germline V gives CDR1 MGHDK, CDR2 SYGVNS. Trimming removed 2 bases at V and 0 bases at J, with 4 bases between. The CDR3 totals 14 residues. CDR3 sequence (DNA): TGTGCCAGCAGTGAACATGCAACTAATGAAAAACTGTTTTTT. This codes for CASSEHATNEKLFF.

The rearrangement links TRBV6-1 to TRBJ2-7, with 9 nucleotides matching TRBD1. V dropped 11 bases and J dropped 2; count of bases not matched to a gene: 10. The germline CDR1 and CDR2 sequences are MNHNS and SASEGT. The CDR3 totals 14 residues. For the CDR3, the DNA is TGTGCCGTAGGGGGGACAGGGCTAACCTACGAGCAGTACTTC. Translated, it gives CAVGGTGLTYEQYF.

The CDR3 region has the DNA TGCGCCAGCAGCTTGGGACTAGCGATAAACACCGGGGAGCTGTTTTTT. Translated: CASSLGLAINTGELFF. The chain employs TRBV5-1 and TRBJ2-2; 8 bases map to TRBD2. The CDR3 contains 16 residues. CDR1 and CDR2 from the germline V gene are SGHRS and YFSETQ. The V segment lost 0 bases and the J segment 2 bases; nucleotides outside the gene matches: 3.

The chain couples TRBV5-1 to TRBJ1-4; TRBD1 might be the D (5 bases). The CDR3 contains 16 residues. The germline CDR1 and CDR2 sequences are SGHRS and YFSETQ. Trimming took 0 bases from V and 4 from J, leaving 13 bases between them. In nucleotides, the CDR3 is TGCGCCAGCAGCTTGGTTGGGGCCAGGAGTAATGAAAAACTGTTTTTT. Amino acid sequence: CASSLVGARSNEKLFF. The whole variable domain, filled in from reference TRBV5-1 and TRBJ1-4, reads KAGVTQTPRYLIKTRGQQVTLSCSPISGHRSVSWYQQTPGQGLQFLFEYFSETQRNKGNFPGRFSGRQFSNSRSEMNVSTLELGDSALYLCASSLVGARSNEKLFFGSGTQLSVL.

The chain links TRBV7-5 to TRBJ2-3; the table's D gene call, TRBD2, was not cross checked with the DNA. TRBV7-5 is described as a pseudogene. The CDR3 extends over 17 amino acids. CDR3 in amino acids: CARCEGASGGAPNTQYF. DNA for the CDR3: TGTGCCAGATGTGAGGGAGCGAGCGGGGGGGCCCCGAATACGCAGTATTTT.